Sequencing of this T cell receptor (beta chain) was carried out in a study of T cell repertoires in cytomegalovirus infection. Background on the study: Indications came from public TCR beta signatures; they pointed to CMV infection and to a matching HLA type. Study observations and caveats: Identification of carriers of CMV plus the relevant HLA was achieved through cumulative public TCR beta family frequency. Predominance within the ex vivo response was attributable to HLA-C-restricted CMV-specific TCR beta clonotypes.

MiXCR, run by TCRdb on the reads, gives a single entry per CDR3 protein. The sample consists of roughly 230,000 distinct CDR3 sequences, over 15% of them appearing once. In the case of this clonotype: The antigen remains unidentified.

Source material: CD8+ T cells from PBMCs. This sequence originates from a human donor in good health (CMV status not recorded). Some clones in this sample may be carry-over from other donors' samples.

CDR3 in DNA: TGTGCCAGCAGTTACTCAGATGGGGCCGAGCAGTACTTC. Protein product: CASSYSDGAEQYF. The chain joins TRBV6-5 to TRBJ2-7, with TRBD1 as a possible D gene (5 bases). Between the trimmed V and J ends, which lost 0 bases and 6 bases, there was a span of 9 bases. This CDR3 spans 13 amino acids. Germline loops: CDR1 MNHEY, CDR2 SVGAGI.